This TCR beta chain was documented in a study of cytomegalovirus exposure and HLA in healthy donors (dated by TCRdb to about 2017). Broadly, across the study: An earlier analysis of approximately 640 of the donors reported 276 Gb of sequence data and 117 million unique TCR beta sequences from approximately 180 million T cells. To predict cytomegalovirus infection status, the study combined high-throughput TCR immunosequencing, statistical association of individual TCRs with disease status, and machine learning. Alongside the repertoire data, information on donor age, sex, ethnicity and CMV serostatus was compiled. Across approximately 400 genotyped donors of the cohort, an average of about 250,000 unique TCR beta nucleotide sequences per donor were sequenced, and roughly 17% of those sequences were non-productive. A separate validation cohort of approximately 130 different subjects was used in addition to the roughly 720-subject first cohort. Typing coverage differed by locus: A, B, C, DRB1 and DQB1 were typed in about 620-640 donors, DQA1 in roughly 510, DPA1 in around 580, and DPB1 in around 490. Among the 398 genotyped donors, about 85% belonged to the genetic ancestry cluster associated with self-reported Caucasian donors. A later genetic analysis took genome-wide SNP genotypes for about 65% of the roughly 670 donors and used that subset as a discovery cohort. About five DR-DQ haplotypes were handled as single units for association and clustering because linkage in the cohort was strong. The study was designed to test whether signatures of past pathogen exposure could be identified by cataloging public T cell receptors. All discovery cohort repertoires had been generated using a single sequencing platform. In a later analysis, previously published TCR beta repertoires from roughly 710 donors were re-analyzed and high-resolution HLA genotyping was added so that TCR occurrence patterns could be studied. An earlier analysis of 587 of the donors applied high-throughput TCR beta sequencing to assess whether each TCR beta V gene segment acted as functional or pseudogenic. Using immunosequencing, the study profiled T cell repertoires from around 680 subjects and related those repertoires to cytomegalovirus serostatus. Both class I and class II loci were covered by HLA typing, at four-digit resolution. Rather than drawing on any new phenotypic data, the later analysis identified candidate immune exposures from TCR beta sequences and the way those sequences occurred across donors. About 300 gigabases of sequencing data and around 85 million unique TCR sequences made up an early release that covered fewer than 650 HLA-typed donors. General findings and caveats noted by the study authors: A few of the identified cytomegalovirus-associated TCR beta chains were confirmed in vitro to be specific for cytomegalovirus antigens. A group of highly shared sequence variants was considered likely to be a technical artifact of the sequencing pipeline. The only immune exposure information available for the cohort was CMV serostatus. A later genetic analysis reported fewer N-insertions in productive TCRs among donors in an Asian-associated ancestry cluster than the roughly 620-donor mean. A later analysis reported that several top co-occurrence clusters appeared linked to parvovirus B19, influenza, CMV and Epstein-Barr virus. Some 15 rarely observed V segments, including chromosome 9 orphons, were excluded from the earlier analysis of approximately 600 of the donors because counts were too low. Correlated functional status among segregating V segments might reflect linkage disequilibrium, but an unknown experimental factor could not be ruled out. In this cohort, only TCR beta chains were sequenced, and detectable features were limited by the absence of alpha or paired-chain data. According to a later analysis, TCR association rates differed among HLA loci, with DRB1 alleles showing the most associated TCRs and HLA-C alleles showing the fewest. A later analysis associated around 16,000 TCR beta sequences with specific HLA alleles at a false discovery rate of 0.05. In a later genetic analysis, a missense DCLRE1C variant was associated with V-gene and J-gene trimming of TCR beta chains, and the association was replicated in an independent cohort. Because some donors lacked HLA typing at each locus, the association tests relied only on the typed subset. An earlier analysis of 587 of the donors showed that most TCR beta V segments appeared in productive rearrangements either about 87% or about 30% of the time, which broadly matched IMGT annotations. A total of 150 to 200 TCR beta chains were listed by the study as associated with cytomegalovirus. Cytomegalovirus status was reported to be diagnosed by the classifier with high specificity and sensitivity in both the original and validation cohorts. The presence/absence analyses assumed that sequencing depth was roughly uniform across donors, and that assumption may not be true. In a later analysis, most CMV-associated TCR beta chains were found to appear HLA-restricted, with HLA associations seemingly driven largely by CMV exposure. It was suggested by the authors that the approach could potentially be generalized to other disease states and immunological phenotypes. A later analysis found that HLA-associated TCR beta chains were more clonally expanded and had lower generation probabilities than equally common non-associated chains. Most TCR sequences were observed very rarely across donors, whereas some public TCRs were present in many individuals. A further reported finding was that TCR beta sequences accurately predicted the HLA-A and HLA-B alleles for most subjects in the first cohort. Assigning TCR associations to individual alleles was difficult when HLA alleles, especially DR and DQ, strongly co-occurred.

In total, 500 to 700 healthy bone marrow donors made up the cohort. Cohort members were all nominally healthy when sampled, although unrecorded immune exposures were likely present. The donor tested CMV seropositive and was one of the 289 seropositive cohort members. Each donor provided a peripheral blood sample, and peripheral blood mononuclear cells were used for TCR beta sequencing. Genomic DNA extraction from the blood cell samples was performed with the Qiagen DNeasy Blood Extraction Kit. Receptor libraries were prepared by the immunoSEQ multiplex PCR assay. The multiplex PCR relied on a mix of 60 forward primers for TCR Vbeta segments and 13 reverse primers for TCR Jbeta segments. A multiplex PCR assay on genomic DNA amplified the CDR3 region of rearranged TCR beta genes. The Illumina HiSeq System was used to sequence the amplified TCR beta libraries as 87-base-pair reads. The source study handled its data this way. Across the roughly 670 repertoires, a later analysis counted tens of millions of unique TCR beta chains, 9 million to 14 million of which were shared by at least two donors. Raw reads were error-corrected and collapsed into unique sequences with a nearest-neighbor algorithm that merged closely related sequences to remove PCR and sequencing errors. V, D and J gene segments were assigned by aligning CDR3 sequences to IMGT reference sequences. For a sequence to be retained, a match of at least six nucleotides was required to both a V gene segment and a J gene segment. A rearrangement was called productive if the CDR3 had no stop codons and remained in frame with V and J, and every other rearrangement was called non-productive. CDR3 was defined by IMGT convention, running from the second conserved V-encoded cysteine to the conserved J-encoded phenylalanine. In an earlier analysis of just under 600 of the donors, sequences lacking an unambiguous match to a single V gene segment were excluded. In an earlier analysis of 587 of the donors, a V segment was called functional when productive rearrangements were above 56.7%, and segregating when the standard deviation between donors exceeded 5%. To diagnose cytomegalovirus status from the catalog of TCR beta chain sequences, a statistical classification framework was built. V and J gene assignment, in a later analysis, came from comparing TCR nucleotide sequences with IMGT/GENE-DB human TR gene sequences. A later analysis assigned CDR3 sequences and most-parsimonious VDJ recombination scenarios with the TCRdist pipeline. A later analysis defined each TCR beta chain by its CDR3 amino acid sequence plus V-gene family, and excluded reads lacking a unique V-gene family. To address suspected cross-contamination and a sequencing artifact, a later analysis removed several hundred highly shared, low-generation-probability nucleotide sequences. In a later analysis, a clonal expansion index for each public chain was calculated from normalized within-repertoire ranks of inferred template counts. In a later analysis, generation probabilities were computed using a VDJ recombination model fitted to out-of-frame rearrangements, and the results were checked against IGoR. In a later analysis, hypergeometric tests were used to score TCR-TCR, TCR-HLA and TCR-CMV co-occurrence, with a repertoire-size bias correction applied to TCR pairs. To estimate false discovery rates, a later analysis permuted the HLA or CMV assignments 20 times. In a later analysis, co-occurring TCRs were grouped with DBSCAN, and TCRdist sequence similarity was added when clustering was performed within HLA-allele-positive subsets. Repertoires with fewer than 30,000 or more than 120,000 public chains, plus five repertoires with anomalous nucleotide sharing, were excluded from co-occurrence clustering. As stored in TCRdb, this immuneACCESS dataset retains in-frame rearrangements with V and J assigned. A fraction of the clones does not appear; measured against another copy, unresolved V genes explain less than half of the discrepancy, and the remainder lacks a known reason. That table is the source of V, J and clone size, and D and trimming were worked out from the DNA. The sample includes about 120,000 clones, with around three quarters observed a single time. 5.8% of the sample goes to the ten largest clones.

About this clone: No antigen is known for it. There are no base qualities to consult, and no much larger clone falls within one base.

The TCR was taken from a man aged 18 to 30 in good health and CMV-seropositive. Sequencing was done on a sample of PBMCs.

The CDR3 sequence is CATMSSGNTIYF. The nucleotide sequence reads as follows: TGTGCCACAATGAGCTCTGGAAACACCATATATTTT. The chain links TRBV27 with TRBJ1-3; no D gene call is confident. CDR1 and CDR2, per the germline V gene (reference sequence), are MNHEY and SMNVEV. V is pared back by 10 bases and J by 0 bases, with 7 bases lying between the germline termini. The CDR3, from cysteine to phenylalanine, totals 12 residues. Only the CDR3 region is kept as DNA, spanning 36 bases read in frame from base 1.